This is a list of T cell receptor beta chains from one sample in a study of breast tumors, draining lymph nodes, adjacent tissues. One entry per CDR3 protein results from TCRdb running MiXCR on the multiplex PCR reads. This sample carries more than 80,000 distinct CDR3 sequences, 30% of them seen once, and the ten largest clones take approximately 5.4%. Sequencing input: axillary lymph node tissue. All receptors derive from a female donor with breast cancer. Some clones in this sample may be carry-over from other donors' samples. Both conserved end residues are part of each CDR3. The D gene is left open where the match is weak. Some rows mark clone size as missing; the rest say once, few, many or name a class of expanded clone.

>-|TRBJ2-5|many|TRBV10-3
TGTGCCATCAGTGATAGCGGCGGGGAGACCCAGTACTTC
CAISDSGGETQYF
>-|TRBJ1-3|many|TRBV30
TGTGGTCTGTGGGTTGTTGGAAACACCATATATTTT
CGLWVVGNTIYF
>TRBD1|TRBJ2-7|many|TRBV6-5
TGTGCCAGCAGTTACTCATCGGGGACAGGGGGCGCCGAGCAGTACTTC
CASSYSSGTGGAEQYF
>TRBD1|TRBJ1-2|many|TRBV7-9
TGTGCCAGCAGCTATTCCAGGGGGAGCTATCGCTACACCTTC
CASSYSRGSYRYTF
>TRBD2|TRBJ2-3|-|TRBV7-8
TGTGCCAGCAGCTTAGTTGACGGGGGGGGCGCAGATACGCAGTATTTT
CASSLVDGGGADTQYF
>TRBD1|TRBJ1-5|many|TRBV14
TGTGCCAGCAGCCTTTGGGGACAGAATCAGCCCCAGCATTTT
CASSLWGQNQPQHF
>-|TRBJ2-1|many|TRBV15
TGTGCCACCAGCGGTACCGATCCCTACAATGAGCAGTTCTTC
CATSGTDPYNEQFF
>-|TRBJ1-2|few|TRBV20-1
TGCAGTGCTAGAGATCCGGGCAGGGGACACTATGGCTACACCTTC
CSARDPGRGHYGYTF
>-|TRBJ1-2|many|TRBV18
TGTGCCAGCTCCCCCGGGGAGGTTTCCTATGGCTACACCTTC
CASSPGEVSYGYTF
>-|TRBJ2-5|many|TRBV5-1
TGCGCCAGCAGCCCCCTCGGGCTAGGGGAGACCCAGTACTTC
CASSPLGLGETQYF
>-|TRBJ2-5|many|TRBV5-6
TGTGCCAGCACCCACCGGGACCAAGAGACCCAGTACTTC
CASTHRDQETQYF
>-|TRBJ2-1|many|TRBV20-1
TGCAGTGCTAGGACAGGTGGTTACAATGAGCAGTTCTTC
CSARTGGYNEQFF
>-|TRBJ1-5|few|TRBV2
TGTGCCAGCAGTGAACGGGGGAGCAATCAGCCCCAGCATTTT
CASSERGSNQPQHF
>-|TRBJ1-2|many|TRBV19
TGTGCCAGTAGTATTGGTTTCGAGGGCTACACCTTC
CASSIGFEGYTF
>-|TRBJ2-7|many|TRBV18
TGTGCCAGCTCGCTCAACTACGAGCAGTACTTC
CASSLNYEQYF
>-|TRBJ2-1|many|TRBV20-1
TGCAGTGCTAGAGAAAAGGCGGGGTCGTACAATGAGCAGTTCTTC
CSAREKAGSYNEQFF
>-|TRBJ2-1|-|TRBV20-1
TGCAGTGTCCCTAAGTCGGGGAACACTGAGCAGTTCTTC
CSVPKSGNTEQFF
>-|TRBJ1-5|many|TRBV7-9
TGTGCCAGCAGCCCCGATGGGGGCAGCAATCAGCCCCAGCATTTT
CASSPDGGSNQPQHF
>-|TRBJ1-2|-|TRBV7-2
TGTGCCAGCACCCCATACAGCGGGGTAGGTGTCAATGGCTACACCTTC
CASTPYSGVGVNGYTF
>-|TRBJ2-5|many|TRBV7-9
TGTGCCAGCAGCCCTTGGACCACAGAGACCCAGTACTTC
CASSPWTTETQYF
>-|TRBJ2-3|-|TRBV5-8
TGTGCCAGCAGCTCCAGAGGGGCGAAGGCCACAGATACGCAGTATTTT
CASSSRGAKATDTQYF
>TRBD2|TRBJ2-3|-|TRBV20-1
TGCAGTGCTATCCTTAGCGGGGGAGTGCAGTATTTT
CSAILSGGVQYF
>-|TRBJ2-5|many|TRBV6-5
TGTGCCAGCAGTGGACTTAGACAAGAGACCCAGTACTTC
CASSGLRQETQYF
>TRBD1|TRBJ1-6|-|TRBV15
TGTGCCACAGCCCTCCGGGACAGGAATTCACCCCTCCACTTT
CATALRDRNSPLHF
>-|TRBJ1-2|many|TRBV28
TGTGCCAGCTTAAGCGTCGGAGCAGATGGCTACACCTTC
CASLSVGADGYTF
>TRBD1|TRBJ2-3|-|TRBV2
TGTGCCAGCTCCCAGGGACAGGGGTCAGATACGCAGTATTTT
CASSQGQGSDTQYF
>-|TRBJ2-7|-|TRBV7-9
TGTGCCAGCAGCGGGGGTCGAGCGGGCTACGAGCAGTACTTC
CASSGGRAGYEQYF
>TRBD2|TRBJ2-7|many|TRBV18
TGTGCCAGCTCACCAGTGACTAGCGGGGGCGAGCAGTACTTC
CASSPVTSGGEQYF
>-|TRBJ1-5|many|TRBV7-2
TGTGCCAGCAGCCGAAACCGCGGAGATCAGCCCCAGCATTTT
CASSRNRGDQPQHF
>-|TRBJ2-1|many|TRBV10-3
TGTGCCATCAGCTCCCAGGACAACTACCATGAGCAGTTCTTC
CAISSQDNYHEQFF
>-|TRBJ1-2|many|TRBV29-1
TGCAGCGTTGAATACGGCTATGGCTACACCTTC
CSVEYGYGYTF
>-|TRBJ1-5|-|TRBV25-1
-
CDSSFYICSASPREGAYQPQHF
>-|TRBJ2-3|many|TRBV9
TGTGCCAGCAGCGTAAGACAGCTGAGCACAGATACGCAGTATTTT
CASSVRQLSTDTQYF
>-|TRBJ2-1|many|TRBV19
TGTGCCAGTAGTATCAGTTATCCAAGTTACAATGAGCAGTTCTTC
CASSISYPSYNEQFF
>TRBD2|TRBJ2-5|many|TRBV6-5
TGTGCCAGCAGCTACGGGGGGGTCCAGGAGACCCAGTACTTC
CASSYGGVQETQYF
>TRBD1|TRBJ2-2|many|TRBV9
TGTGCCAGCAGCCCCTACAGGGGCTTGAACACCGGGGAGCTGTTTTTT
CASSPYRGLNTGELFF
>-|TRBJ2-3|-|TRBV28
TGTGCCAGCAGTCTCCGGGCCCGGAATGGCACAGATACGCAGTATTTT
CASSLRARNGTDTQYF
>-|TRBJ2-7|many|TRBV28
TGTGCCAGCTTTTCCGGGGTAGAGCAGTACTTC
CASFSGVEQYF
>-|TRBJ2-3|many|TRBV7-3
TGTGCCAGCAGCTTATTGCTTGAAGATACGCAGTATTTT
CASSLLLEDTQYF
>-|TRBJ1-2|once|TRBV5-4
TGTGCCAGCAGCTTGAGGACTGACTATAGCCACACCTTC
CASSLRTDYSHTF
>TRBD2|TRBJ2-1|few|TRBV6-5
TGTGCCAGCAGTTCCCCCCAGGCGGGGGGTTGGGATGAGCAGTTCTTC
CASSSPQAGGWDEQFF
>-|TRBJ2-1|many|TRBV12-3/TRBV12-4
TGTGCCAGCAGTTTCCCATCAGGGACCCCTTACAATGAGCAGTTCTTC
CASSFPSGTPYNEQFF
>TRBD2|TRBJ2-3|-|TRBV19
TGTGCCAGCGGTGTTCCGGGACTAGTCGGGAATACGCAGTATTTT
CASGVPGLVGNTQYF
>TRBD1|TRBJ1-6|-|TRBV29-1
TGCAGCGTGGGGGACAGGGGATGGTCACCCCTCCACTTT
CSVGDRGWSPLHF
>TRBD2|TRBJ2-7|many|TRBV5-1
TGCGCCAGCAGCAAGGGACTAGCGGGATTCTACGAGCAGTACTTC
CASSKGLAGFYEQYF
>-|TRBJ2-1|many|TRBV4-1
TGCGCCAGCAGCCAAGTAGGGCTAGCGAACTACAATGAGCAGTTCTTC
CASSQVGLANYNEQFF
>-|TRBJ2-2|many|TRBV12-3/TRBV12-4
TGTGCCAGCAGTCCCCCGGGGGCGCGGGGCACCGGGGAGCTGTTTTTT
CASSPPGARGTGELFF
>-|TRBJ2-7|-|TRBV29-1
TGCAGCAGTTTGGACATCACCTACGAGCAGTACTTC
CSSLDITYEQYF
>TRBD2|TRBJ2-2|many|TRBV20-1
TGCAGTGCTAGAGGCGAGCGGGAGGAGATCGGGGAGCTGTTTTTT
CSARGEREEIGELFF
>TRBD1|TRBJ2-1|many|TRBV7-3
TGTGCCAGCAGCTTTGACAGGGGGGCGGACAATGAGCAGTTCTTC
CASSFDRGADNEQFF
>-|TRBJ1-1|few|TRBV20-1
TGCAGTGCTAGGATGGGGGGCCCGAACACTGAAGCTTTCTTT
CSARMGGPNTEAFF
>-|TRBJ1-5|many|TRBV2
TGTGCCAGCAGCGATCCAGGGGGCAATCAGCCCCAGCATTTT
CASSDPGGNQPQHF
>-|TRBJ2-3|-|TRBV9
TGTGCCAGCAGCGCCCACAGCACAGATACCTATTGCTTT
CASSAHSTDTYCF